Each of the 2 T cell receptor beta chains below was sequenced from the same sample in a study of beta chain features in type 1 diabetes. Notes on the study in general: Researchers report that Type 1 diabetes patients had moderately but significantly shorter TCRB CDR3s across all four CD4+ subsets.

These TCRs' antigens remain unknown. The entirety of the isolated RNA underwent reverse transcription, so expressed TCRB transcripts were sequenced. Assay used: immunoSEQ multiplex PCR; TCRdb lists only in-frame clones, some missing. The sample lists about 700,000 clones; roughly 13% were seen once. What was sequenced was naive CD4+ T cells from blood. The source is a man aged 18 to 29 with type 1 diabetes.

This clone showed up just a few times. CDR3 loop: CASSLSGQTANNSPLHF. The DNA of the CDR3 is TGCGCCAGCAGCCTTTCCGGACAAACGGCCAATAATTCACCCCTCCACTTT. V is TRBV4-1 and J is TRBJ1-6; possible D gene TRBD1, 5 bases. The V gene lost 4 bases and the J gene lost 5 bases, with 18 bases spanning the gap. The CDR3 loop spans 17 amino acids. Germline assignment: CDR1 MGHRA and CDR2 YSYEKL.

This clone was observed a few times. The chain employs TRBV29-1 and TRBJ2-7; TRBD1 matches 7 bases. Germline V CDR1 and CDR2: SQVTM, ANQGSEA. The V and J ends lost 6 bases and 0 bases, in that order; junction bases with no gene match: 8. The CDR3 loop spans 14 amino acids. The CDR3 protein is CSVGPWDSSYEQYF. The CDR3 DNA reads TGCAGCGTGGGCCCCTGGGACAGCTCCTACGAGCAGTACTTC.